What follows describes a single T cell receptor (beta chain). Its target is unknown. This sample was included in a study of tumor-infiltrating lymphocytes in localized non-small cell lung cancer. Study as a whole: Patients included smokers and never-smokers with various histologies, some sampled after neoadjuvant chemotherapy.

Findings and limits, study-wide: TCR sequencing covered a subset of patients with enough tissue. TCRbeta sequencing showed higher T cell infiltration in tumors than uninvolved lung. Different pieces of the same tissue were used for each assay.

TCRdb's copy holds only in-frame clones and misses some; the assay was immunoSEQ multiplex PCR. The repertoire holds some 5,000 clones, 66% seen once, with 60% to 75% in the top ten. The CDR3 is 15 amino acids. Trimming left V 0 bases short and J 4 bases short, with 9 bases between. CDR1 is LGHNA and CDR2 is YSLEER in the germline V gene. The TCR originated in a human donor with non-small cell lung cancer. The chain joins TRBV4-3 to TRBJ2-2; D is ambiguous. The sample taken for sequencing was lung tumor tissue. The DNA of the CDR3 is TGCGCCAGCAGCCAAGATCAAGGGTTCACCGGGGAGCTGTTTTTT. Translation gives CASSQDQGFTGELFF.